This T cell receptor (beta chain) was documented in a study of regulatory T cells in long-lasting Graves disease. Study conclusions and caveats: The TCR repertoire of persistent Graves' patients was less diverse than that of newly diagnosed ones.

The CDR3 is 14 amino acids. Between the trimmed V and J ends, which lost 6 bases and 4 bases, there was a span of 15 bases. From germline, CDR1 is MDHEN and CDR2 SYDVKM. Building the TCR beta libraries relied on iRepertoire HTBI primers, and CDR3 regions underwent Arm-PCR. TCRdb analysed the multiplex PCR reads with MiXCR anew, one entry per CDR3 protein. The top ten hold roughly 13% of the sample, which has 450,000 or so distinct CDR3 sequences, around a fifth seen once. Time point here: persistent/refractory GD, antithyroid drugs over 5 years with positive TRAb. PBMCs provided the RNA from which the TCR library was made. The sample holds many counts of this clonotype. The antigen is not known.

Material: peripheral blood mononuclear cells (PBMCs), obtained when the disease was refractory, from a patient treated with antithyroid drugs. The source is a female donor with Graves disease. The rearrangement uses TRBV28 and TRBJ1-1; D remains unclear. The CDR3 DNA reads TGTGCCAGCAGCCTTGGCCCCGTGGGCACTGAAGCTTTCTTT. This sequence encodes CASSLGPVGTEAFF. The whole variable domain, filled in from reference TRBV28 and TRBJ1-1, reads DVKVTQSSRYLVKRTGEKVFLECVQDMDHENMFWYRQDPGLGLRLIYFSYDVKMKEKGDIPEGYSVSREKKERFSLILESASTNQTSMYLCASSLGPVGTEAFFGQGTRLTVV.